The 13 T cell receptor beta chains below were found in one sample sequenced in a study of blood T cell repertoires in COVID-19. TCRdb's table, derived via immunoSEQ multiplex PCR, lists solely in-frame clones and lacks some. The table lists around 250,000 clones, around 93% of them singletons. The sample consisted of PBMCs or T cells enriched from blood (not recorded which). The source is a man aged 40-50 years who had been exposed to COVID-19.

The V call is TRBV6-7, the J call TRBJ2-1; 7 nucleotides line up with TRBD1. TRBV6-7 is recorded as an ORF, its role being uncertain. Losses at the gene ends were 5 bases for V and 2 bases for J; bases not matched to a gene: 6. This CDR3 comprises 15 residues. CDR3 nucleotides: TGTGCCAGCAGTCGACAGGGAGTAGCCTACAATGAGCAGTTCTTC. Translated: CASSRQGVAYNEQFF.

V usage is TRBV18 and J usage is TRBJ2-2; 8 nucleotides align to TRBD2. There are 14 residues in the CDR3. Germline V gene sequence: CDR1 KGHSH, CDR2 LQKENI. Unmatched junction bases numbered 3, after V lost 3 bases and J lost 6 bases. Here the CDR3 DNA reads TGTGCCAGCTCACCTCCGGGACTAGCCGGGGAGCTGTTTTTT. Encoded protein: CASSPPGLAGELFF.

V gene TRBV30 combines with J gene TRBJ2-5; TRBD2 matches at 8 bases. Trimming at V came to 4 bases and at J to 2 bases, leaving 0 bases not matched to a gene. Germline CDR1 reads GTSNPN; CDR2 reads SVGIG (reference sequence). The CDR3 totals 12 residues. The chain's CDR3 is CAWTSGQETQYF. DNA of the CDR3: TGTGCCTGGACTAGCGGGCAAGAGACCCAGTACTTC.

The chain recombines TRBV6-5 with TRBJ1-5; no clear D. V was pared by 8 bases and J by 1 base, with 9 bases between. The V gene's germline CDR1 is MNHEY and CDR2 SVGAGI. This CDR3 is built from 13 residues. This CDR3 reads CASQTRSNQPQHF. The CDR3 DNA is TGTGCCAGCCAAACGAGGAGCAATCAGCCCCAGCATTTT.

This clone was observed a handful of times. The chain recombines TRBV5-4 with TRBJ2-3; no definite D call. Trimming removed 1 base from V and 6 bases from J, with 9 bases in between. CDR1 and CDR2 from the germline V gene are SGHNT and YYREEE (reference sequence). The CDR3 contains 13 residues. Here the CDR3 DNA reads TGTGCCAGCAGCTTGTCACCGGAGGATACGCAGTATTTT. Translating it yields CASSLSPEDTQYF.

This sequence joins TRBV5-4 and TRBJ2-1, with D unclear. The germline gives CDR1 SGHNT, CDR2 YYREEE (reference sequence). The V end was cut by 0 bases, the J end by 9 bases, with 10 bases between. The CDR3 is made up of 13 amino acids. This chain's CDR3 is CASSLVGGREQFF. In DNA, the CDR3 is TGTGCCAGCAGCTTGGTCGGCGGCCGTGAGCAGTTCTTC.

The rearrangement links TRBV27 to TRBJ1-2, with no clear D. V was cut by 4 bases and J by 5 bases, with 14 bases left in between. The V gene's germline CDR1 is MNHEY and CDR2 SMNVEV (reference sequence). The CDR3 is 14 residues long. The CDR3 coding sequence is TGTGCCAGCAGTTCCCAGAGGGTTGGGTATGGCTACACCTTC. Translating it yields CASSSQRVGYGYTF.

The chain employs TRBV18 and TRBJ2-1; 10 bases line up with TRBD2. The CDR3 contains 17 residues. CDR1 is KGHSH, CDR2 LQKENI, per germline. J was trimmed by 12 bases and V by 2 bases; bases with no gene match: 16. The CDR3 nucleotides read TGTGCCAGCTCACCAAGACAGGGGCGCGCACTAGCGGGGCTGCAGTTCTTC. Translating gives CASSPRQGRALAGLQFF.

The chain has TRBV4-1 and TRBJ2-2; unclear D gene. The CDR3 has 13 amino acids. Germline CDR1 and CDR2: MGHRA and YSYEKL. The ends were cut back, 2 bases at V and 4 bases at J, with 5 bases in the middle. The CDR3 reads CASSQHSTGELFF. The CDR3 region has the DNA TGCGCCAGCAGCCAACACAGCACCGGGGAGCTGTTTTTT.

The CDR3 spells CASSGSGANTGELFF. The CDR3 DNA is TGTGCCAGCAGCGGTAGCGGGGCGAACACCGGGGAGCTGTTTTTT. The chain joins TRBV9 to TRBJ2-2; 8 nucleotides line up with TRBD2. V dropped 3 bases and J dropped 0; count of bases not matched to a gene: 1. Germline V CDR1 and CDR2: SGDLS, YYNGEE. The CDR3 extends over 15 amino acids.

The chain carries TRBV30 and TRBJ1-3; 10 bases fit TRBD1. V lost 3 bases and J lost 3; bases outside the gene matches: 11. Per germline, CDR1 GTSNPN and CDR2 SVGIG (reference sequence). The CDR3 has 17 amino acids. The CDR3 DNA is TGTGCCTGGAGATCATCTTGGGACAGGGGATTTGGAAACACCATATATTTT. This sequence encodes CAWRSSWDRGFGNTIYF.

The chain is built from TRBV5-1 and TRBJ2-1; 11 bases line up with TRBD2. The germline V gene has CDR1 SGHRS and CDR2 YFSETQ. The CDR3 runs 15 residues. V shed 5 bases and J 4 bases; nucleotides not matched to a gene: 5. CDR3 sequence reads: CASRPTSGIYNEQFF. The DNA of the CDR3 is TGCGCCAGCAGACCGACTAGCGGGATTTACAATGAGCAGTTCTTC.

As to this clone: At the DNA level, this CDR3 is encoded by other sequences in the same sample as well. As DNA, the CDR3 is TGTGCCAGCAGCCAACCCGGAGGGGGCTACACCTTC. Protein: CASSQPGGGYTF. The chain is built from TRBV3-1 (or the pseudogene TRBV3-2) and TRBJ1-2; D remains unclear. This CDR3 is built from 12 residues. V was trimmed by 2 bases and J by 8 bases, leaving 9 bases between them. Germline assignment: CDR1 LGHDT and CDR2 YNNKEL (reference sequence).